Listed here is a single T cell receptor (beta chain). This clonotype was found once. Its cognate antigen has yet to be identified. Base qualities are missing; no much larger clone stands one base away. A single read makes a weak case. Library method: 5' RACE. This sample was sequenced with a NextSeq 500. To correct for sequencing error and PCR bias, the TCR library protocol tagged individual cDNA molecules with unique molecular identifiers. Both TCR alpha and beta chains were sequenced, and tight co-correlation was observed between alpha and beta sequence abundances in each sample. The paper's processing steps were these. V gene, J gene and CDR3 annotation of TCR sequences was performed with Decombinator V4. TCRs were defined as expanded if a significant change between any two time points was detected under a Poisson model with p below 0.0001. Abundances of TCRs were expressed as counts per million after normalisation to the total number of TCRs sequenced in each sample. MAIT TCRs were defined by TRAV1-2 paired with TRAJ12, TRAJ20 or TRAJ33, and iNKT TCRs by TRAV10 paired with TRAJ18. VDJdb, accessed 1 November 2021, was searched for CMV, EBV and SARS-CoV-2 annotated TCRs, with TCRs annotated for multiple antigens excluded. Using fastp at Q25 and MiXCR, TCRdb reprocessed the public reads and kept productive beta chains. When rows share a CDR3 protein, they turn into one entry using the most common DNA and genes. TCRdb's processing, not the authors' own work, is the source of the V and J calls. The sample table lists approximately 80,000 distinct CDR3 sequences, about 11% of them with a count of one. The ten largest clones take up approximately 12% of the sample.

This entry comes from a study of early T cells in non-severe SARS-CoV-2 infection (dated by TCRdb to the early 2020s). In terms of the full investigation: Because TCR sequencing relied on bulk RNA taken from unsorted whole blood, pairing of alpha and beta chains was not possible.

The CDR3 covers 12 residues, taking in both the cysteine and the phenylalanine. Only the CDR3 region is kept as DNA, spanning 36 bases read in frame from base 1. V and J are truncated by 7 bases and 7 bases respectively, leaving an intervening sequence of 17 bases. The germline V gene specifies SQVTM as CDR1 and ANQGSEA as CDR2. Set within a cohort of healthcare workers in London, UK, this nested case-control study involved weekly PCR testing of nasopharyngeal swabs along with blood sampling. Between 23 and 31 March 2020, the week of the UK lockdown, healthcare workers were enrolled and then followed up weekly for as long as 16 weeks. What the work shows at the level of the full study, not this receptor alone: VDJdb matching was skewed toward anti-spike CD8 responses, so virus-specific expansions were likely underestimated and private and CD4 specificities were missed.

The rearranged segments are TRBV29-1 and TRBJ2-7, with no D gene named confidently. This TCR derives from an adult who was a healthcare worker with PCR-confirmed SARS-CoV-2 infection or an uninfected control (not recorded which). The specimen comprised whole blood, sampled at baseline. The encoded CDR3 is CSDGPPWWEQYF. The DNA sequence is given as TGCAGCGATGGTCCCCCGTGGTGGGAGCAGTACTTC.